This is a list of T cell receptor beta chains from one sample in a study of cytomegalovirus exposure and HLA in healthy donors. The table came from immunoSEQ multiplex PCR; TCRdb's copy has only in-frame clones and leaves some out. The sample holds approximately 140,000 clones, nearly 80% seen once. The sample taken for sequencing was PBMCs. All receptors come from a male donor in good health and CMV-seronegative. Both conserved end residues are part of each CDR3. A D gene is named only where the DNA matches it firmly. The listing skips clone size in some rows; elsewhere it reads once, few, many or a size class.

>TRBJ2-2|.|TRBV5-1|TRBD1
TGCGCCAGCTCCGAAGGGGGCCACGGGGAGCTGTTTTTT
CASSEGGHGELFF
>TRBJ2-6|few|TRBV4-1|TRBD1
TGCGCCAGCGGGACAGGTCGAATTCGCTCTGGGGCCAACGTCCTGACTTTC
CASGTGRIRSGANVLTF
>TRBJ1-2|.|TRBV4-3|.
TGCGCCAGCAGCCATACAGGGAGGGCCTTCTATGGCTACACCTTC
CASSHTGRAFYGYTF
>TRBJ2-7|.|TRBV2|TRBD1
TGTGCCAGCAGTGTACAGGGGGATGGTGAGCAGTACTTC
CASSVQGDGEQYF
>TRBJ1-3|.|TRBV5-8|.
TGTGCCAGCAGCTTGGTTGGGGGGATCTCTGGAAACACCATATATTTT
CASSLVGGISGNTIYF
>TRBJ2-2|few|TRBV5-1|TRBD2
TGCGCCAGCAGCTTGGCCACAGCGGGGGCGAACACCGGGGAGCTGTTTTTT
CASSLATAGANTGELFF
>TRBJ2-6|.|TRBV29-1|.
TGCGGGTACAGCTCTGGGGCCAACGTCCTGACTTTC
CGYSSGANVLTF
>TRBJ1-2|.|TRBV9|.
TGTGCCAGCAGCGTAGCTAGGGGCTACACCTTC
CASSVARGYTF
>TRBJ2-3|.|TRBV7-2|TRBD2
TGTGCCAGCAGCTTAAACGCGGGGGGGGCAGATACGCAGTATTTT
CASSLNAGGADTQYF
>TRBJ1-1|.|TRBV5-1|TRBD1
TGCGCCAGCAACGAACAGGGGGGGAACACTGAAGCCTTCTTT
CASNEQGGNTEAFF